This T cell receptor beta chain was identified during a study of CD4 T cells in relation to SARS-CoV-2 and coronaviruses. Study in general: ViraFEST: approximately 10-day antigen culture of PBMCs, then TCR beta CDR3 sequencing.

The CDR3 has 15 amino acids. Germline V gives CDR1 SNHLY, CDR2 FYNNEI. J lost 3 bases, V lost 1 base, and 2 bases had no gene match. Sequencing was performed with immunoSEQ multiplex PCR; in TCRdb, only in-frame clones are kept and a portion is missing. The data show fewer than 20,000 clones, with 74% seen just once and about 32% held by the top ten. Study-level findings and limits: Roughly 65% of donors had memory CD4+ clonotypes crossrecognizing SARS-CoV-2 and common cold coronavirus spike.

As regards this clone: The antigen remains unidentified.

CD4+ T cells from unexposed donors were obtained before the COVID-19 pandemic (2011-2018). CD4+ T cells were isolated from the cells after more than nine days of culture. As cell numbers allowed, unexposed-donor CD4+ T cells faced SARS-CoV-2 S/N and four cold-coronavirus spikes. The chain combines TRBV2 with TRBJ2-7; 11 bases are shared with TRBD1. This receptor was taken from a human donor in good health. Source material: CD4+ T cells from PBMCs, cultured in vitro. In DNA, the CDR3 is TGTGCCAGCAGTGAAGGGACAGGGGGCTACTACGAGCAGTACTTC. Amino acids: CASSEGTGGYYEQYF.